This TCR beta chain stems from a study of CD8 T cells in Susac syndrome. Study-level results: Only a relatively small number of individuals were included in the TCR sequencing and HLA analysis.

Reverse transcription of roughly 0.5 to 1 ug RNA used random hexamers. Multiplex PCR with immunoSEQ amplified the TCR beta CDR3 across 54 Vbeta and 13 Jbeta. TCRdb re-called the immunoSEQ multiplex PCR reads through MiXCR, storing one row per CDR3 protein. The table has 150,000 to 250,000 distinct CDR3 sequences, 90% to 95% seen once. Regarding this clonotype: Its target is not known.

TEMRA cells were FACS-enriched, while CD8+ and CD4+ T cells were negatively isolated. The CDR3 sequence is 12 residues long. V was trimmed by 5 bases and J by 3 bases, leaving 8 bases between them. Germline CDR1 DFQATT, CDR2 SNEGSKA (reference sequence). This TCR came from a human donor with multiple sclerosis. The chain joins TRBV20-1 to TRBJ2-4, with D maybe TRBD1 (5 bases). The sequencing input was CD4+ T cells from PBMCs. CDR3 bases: TGCAGTGCTCAAGGGGACAAAAACATTCAGTACTTC. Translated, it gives CSAQGDKNIQYF.